These 20 T cell receptor beta chains were sequenced from one sample in a study of blood T cell repertoires in COVID-19. Data came from immunoSEQ multiplex PCR; TCRdb stores just in-frame clones and leaves some out. The data hold around 75,000 clones, with 65% to 85% observed a single time. The sequenced sample consisted of peripheral blood. The receptors derive from a man aged 50-59 years with COVID-19, enrolled during active disease.

The chain uses TRBV9 and TRBJ2-1, with TRBD1 matching over 8 bases. J was trimmed by 3 bases and V by 3 bases; bases with no gene match: 5. CDR3 length: 15 residues. CDR1 and CDR2 (germline): SGDLS, YYNGEE. This CDR3 reads CASSETGTGYNEQFF. CDR3 in DNA: TGTGCCAGCAGCGAAACCGGGACAGGCTACAATGAGCAGTTCTTC.

The CDR3 loop is CASRNSPGAKLFF. DNA of the CDR3: TGTGCCAGCCGAAATTCGCCAGGGGCAAAACTGTTTTTT. The V gene is TRBV7-2, the J gene TRBJ1-4; tentatively, D is TRBD1 (6 bases). The CDR3 sequence is 13 residues long. The germline V gene encodes CDR1 SGHTA and CDR2 FQGNSA. V was trimmed by 8 bases and J by 10 bases, leaving 17 bases between them.

The V and J genes are TRBV28 and TRBJ2-5; the match to TRBD2 covers 10 bases. CDR3 length equals 17 residues. V was pared by 4 bases and J by 5 bases, with 13 bases of the junction left unmatched. CDR1 is MDHEN and CDR2 is SYDVKM in the germline V gene. The CDR3 is CASSWPQGTSDGETQYF. CDR3 nucleotides: TGTGCCAGCAGTTGGCCCCAAGGGACTAGCGATGGGGAGACCCAGTACTTC.

The CDR3: CASGKTGSVEKLFF. CDR3 nucleotide sequence: TGTGCCAGCGGGAAGACAGGGTCTGTTGAAAAACTGTTTTTT. The V call is TRBV2, the J call TRBJ1-4, with 7 bases fitting TRBD1. J gave up 7 bases and V 8 bases, and 10 bases lay outside the gene matches. The CDR3 contains 14 residues. Germline values: CDR1 SNHLY, CDR2 FYNNEI.

This clone was counted a single time. The genes are TRBV5-6 and TRBJ1-3, with D uncertain. Trimming stripped 5 bases from V and 2 bases from J, with 8 bases between. There are 13 residues in the CDR3. From germline, CDR1 is SGHDT and CDR2 YYEEEE. The CDR3: CASSWSAGNTIYF. CDR3 nucleotides: TGTGCCAGCAGTTGGTCGGCTGGAAACACCATATATTTT.

J is TRBJ1-5 and V is TRBV5-5, with D unresolved. CDR1 SGHKS and CDR2 YYEKEE come from the germline V gene (reference sequence). Trimming pared 0 bases from V and 0 bases from J, leaving 7 bases between. There are 15 residues in the CDR3. This CDR3 reads CASSLAVFSNQPQHF. The CDR3, as DNA: TGTGCCAGCAGCTTGGCGGTGTTTAGCAATCAGCCCCAGCATTTT.

This clone was picked up a small number of times. The chain joins TRBV5-1 to TRBJ2-3, with D possibly being TRBD1 (6 bases). CDR3 length equals 15 residues. Germline loops: CDR1 SGHRS, CDR2 YFSETQ. The germline V and J ends were trimmed by 2 bases and 2 bases, with 12 bases remaining between them. The CDR3 here is CASSFGGGSTDTQYF. The DNA of the CDR3 is TGCGCCAGCAGCTTTGGTGGGGGCTCCACAGATACGCAGTATTTT.

This clone has only a few counts. V is TRBV7-9 and J is TRBJ1-1; the D is unclear. This CDR3 contains 13 residues. The V end was cut by 1 base, the J end by 3 bases, with 6 bases between. Looked up from germline, CDR1 is SEHNR and CDR2 is FQNEAQ (reference sequence). The CDR3 sequence is CASSLVPDTEAFF. The CDR3 DNA reads as TGTGCCAGCAGCTTAGTTCCAGACACTGAAGCTTTCTTT.

The V call is TRBV4-1, the J call TRBJ2-5; TRBD2 is a possible D gene (5 bases). The germline V and J ends were trimmed by 4 bases and 1 base, with 22 bases remaining between them. The CDR3 extends over 18 amino acids. CDR1 MGHRA and CDR2 YSYEKL come from the germline V gene. CDR3 in amino acids: CASSPLSLAQGGQETQYF. CDR3 DNA: TGCGCCAGCAGCCCGTTGTCTTTAGCGCAAGGTGGCCAAGAGACCCAGTACTTC.

This clone was observed once. The chain links TRBV30 to TRBJ2-5; perhaps TRBD2 as D (5 bases). This CDR3 comprises 13 residues. With 4 bases removed from V and 8 bases from J, the gap between germline ends came to 17 bases. Germline CDR1 and CDR2: GTSNPN and SVGIG (reference sequence). This chain's CDR3 is CAWIRRSEGTQYF. The CDR3 nucleotides are TGTGCCTGGATCCGGCGGTCAGAGGGTACCCAGTACTTC.

The rearrangement links TRBV7-9 to TRBJ1-4; D may be TRBD1 (5 bases). This CDR3 has 18 amino acids. Looked up from germline, CDR1 is SEHNR and CDR2 is FQNEAQ (reference sequence). Trimming cost V 2 bases and J 7 bases, with 23 bases left between them. DNA for the CDR3: TGTGCCAGCAGCTTATTCTCTTTTCGCGGGAGGGGAGGTGAAAAACTGTTTTTT. It codes for CASSLFSFRGRGGEKLFF.

The chain joins TRBV7-9 to TRBJ2-4; maybe TRBD2 (5 bases). The V and J ends lost 0 bases and 1 base respectively, with 10 bases between them. CDR3 length equals 16 residues. Per germline, CDR1 SEHNR and CDR2 FQNEAQ (reference sequence). The CDR3 DNA is TGTGCCAGCAGCTTAGCAGCGGCTCGGGCCAAAAACATTCAGTACTTC. Translated, it gives CASSLAAARAKNIQYF.

The V and J genes are TRBV6-1 and TRBJ1-1; TRBD1 is a possible D gene (5 bases). CDR3 size: 14 residues. CDR1 is MNHNS and CDR2 is SASEGT in the germline V gene. The V gene lost 3 bases and the J gene lost 5 bases, with 13 bases spanning the gap. In DNA, the CDR3 is TGTGCCAGCAGTGACGGGGGTGTATGGACTGAAGCTTTCTTT. As protein: CASSDGGVWTEAFF.

The genes are TRBV6-5 and TRBJ2-7, with TRBD1 as a possible D gene (5 bases). Germline CDR1 reads MNHEY; CDR2 reads SVGAGI. The CDR3 sequence is 14 residues long. V shed 4 bases and J shed 0 bases, with 10 bases lying between them. The CDR3 is CASSLRQFSYEQYF. CDR3 nucleotides: TGTGCCAGCAGTTTACGACAGTTCTCCTACGAGCAGTACTTC.

The sample holds many counts of this clone. The rearrangement uses TRBV24-1 and TRBJ2-1, with 13 bases identical to TRBD2. The CDR3 consists of 16 residues. Germline V gene data show CDR1 as KGHDR and CDR2 as SFDVKD. V gave up 4 bases and J gave up 3 bases; unmatched junction bases: 2. The CDR3 spells CATSDGLAGDYNEQFF. CDR3 DNA: TGTGCCACCAGTGACGGACTAGCGGGAGACTACAATGAGCAGTTCTTC.

The genes are TRBV7-9 and TRBJ2-7; 8 positions match TRBD1. The CDR3 has 15 residues. From germline, CDR1 is SEHNR and CDR2 FQNEAQ (reference sequence). J gave up 2 bases and V 4 bases, and 7 bases lay outside the gene matches. This CDR3 reads CASSSQAGQAYEQYF. The CDR3 coding sequence is TGTGCCAGCAGCTCACAGGCGGGACAGGCCTACGAGCAGTACTTC.

The CDR3 nucleotides read TGCGCCAGCAGCCAAGCGCGGGAGAGAGAGACCCAGTACTTC. Translating it yields CASSQARERETQYF. The rearrangement joins TRBV4-3 to TRBJ2-5; 7 bases align to TRBD2. Germline V gives CDR1 LGHNA, CDR2 YSLEER. V shed 1 base and J 4 bases; nucleotides not matched to a gene: 3. The CDR3 length is 14 residues.

The V and J genes are TRBV5-6 and TRBJ1-6; D unclear. The ends were cut back, 0 bases at V and 5 bases at J, with 9 bases in the middle. Germline-derived CDR1 and CDR2 are SGHDT and YYEEEE. This CDR3 spans 15 amino acids. CDR3 in amino acids: CASSLDPVNNSPLHF. The CDR3 coding sequence is TGTGCCAGCAGCTTGGACCCAGTGAATAATTCACCCCTCCACTTT.

The rearrangement links TRBV15 to TRBJ2-3; 8 bases align to TRBD2. The germline gives CDR1 LNHNV, CDR2 YYDKDF (reference sequence). Trimming at V came to 1 base and at J to 0 bases, leaving 6 bases not matched to a gene. This CDR3 has 17 amino acids. CDR3: CATSRGTSSVSTDTQYF. The CDR3 DNA sequence: TGTGCCACCAGCAGAGGGACTAGCTCCGTGAGCACAGATACGCAGTATTTT.

The V and J genes are TRBV30 and TRBJ2-6; D is undetermined. The ends were cut back, 7 bases at V and 1 base at J, with 11 bases in the middle. This CDR3 comprises 14 residues. Germline CDR1 is GTSNPN and CDR2 is SVGIG (reference sequence). CDR3 protein: CAFPSGSGANVLTF. The CDR3 DNA sequence: TGTGCCTTTCCCTCCGGGTCTGGGGCCAACGTCCTGACTTTC.